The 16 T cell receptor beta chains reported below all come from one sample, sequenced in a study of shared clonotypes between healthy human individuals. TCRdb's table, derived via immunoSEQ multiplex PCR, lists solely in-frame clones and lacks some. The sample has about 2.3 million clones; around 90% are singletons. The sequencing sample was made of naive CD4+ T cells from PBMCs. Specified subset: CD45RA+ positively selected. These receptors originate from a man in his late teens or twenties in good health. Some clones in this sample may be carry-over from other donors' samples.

DNA of the CDR3: TGTGCCAGCAGCCCCCGCTGGGGTAGCGGACTCGCGAACACCGGGGAGCTGTTTTTT. Translated: CASSPRWGSGLANTGELFF. This chain links TRBV7-2 with TRBJ2-2; tentatively, D is TRBD2 (6 bases). Between the trimmed V and J ends, which lost 5 bases and 0 bases, there was a span of 22 bases. The CDR3 is 19 amino acids. The germline gives CDR1 SGHTA, CDR2 FQGNSA. The full variable domain, completed using reference TRBV7-2 and TRBJ2-2, is GAGVSQSPSNKVTEKGKDVELRCDPISGHTALYWYRQSLGQGLEFLIYFQGNSAPDKSGLPSDRFSAERTGGSVSTLTIQRTQQEDSAVYLCASSPRWGSGLANTGELFFGEGSRLTVL.

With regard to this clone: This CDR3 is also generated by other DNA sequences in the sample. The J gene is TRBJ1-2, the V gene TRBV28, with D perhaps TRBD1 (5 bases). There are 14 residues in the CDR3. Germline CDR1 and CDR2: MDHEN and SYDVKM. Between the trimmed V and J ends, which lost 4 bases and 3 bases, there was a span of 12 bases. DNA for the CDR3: TGTGCCAGCAGTTCCCCCGGGGGAGACTATGGCTACACCTTC. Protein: CASSSPGGDYGYTF.

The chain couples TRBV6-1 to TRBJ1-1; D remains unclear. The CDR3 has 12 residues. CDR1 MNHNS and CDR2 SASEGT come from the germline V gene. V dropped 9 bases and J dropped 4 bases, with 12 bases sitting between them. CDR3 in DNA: TGTGCCAGTTCGGATGTGAGCACTGAAGCTTTCTTT. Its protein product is CASSDVSTEAFF.

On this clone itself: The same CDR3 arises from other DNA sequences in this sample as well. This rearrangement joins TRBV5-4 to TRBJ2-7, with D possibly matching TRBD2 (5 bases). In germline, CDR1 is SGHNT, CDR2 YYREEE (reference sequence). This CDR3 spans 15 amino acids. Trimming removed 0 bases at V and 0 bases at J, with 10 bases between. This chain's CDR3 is CASSLASGSSYEQYF. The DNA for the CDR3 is TGTGCCAGCAGCTTGGCCAGCGGCAGCTCCTACGAGCAGTACTTC.

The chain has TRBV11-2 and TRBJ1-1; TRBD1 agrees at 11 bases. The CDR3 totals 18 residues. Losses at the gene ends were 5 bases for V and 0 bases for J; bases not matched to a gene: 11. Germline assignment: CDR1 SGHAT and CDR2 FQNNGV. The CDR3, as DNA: TGTGCCAGCAGCGCGCAATTAGGGACAGGGGGAGTGAACACTGAAGCTTTCTTT. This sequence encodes CASSAQLGTGGVNTEAFF.

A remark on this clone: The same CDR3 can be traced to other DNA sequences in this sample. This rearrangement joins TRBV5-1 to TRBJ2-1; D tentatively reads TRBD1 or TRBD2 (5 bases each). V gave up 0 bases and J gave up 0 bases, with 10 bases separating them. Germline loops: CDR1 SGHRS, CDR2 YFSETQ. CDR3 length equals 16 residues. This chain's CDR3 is CASSLGGGNSYNEQFF. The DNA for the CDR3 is TGCGCCAGCAGCTTGGGTGGGGGAAACTCCTACAATGAGCAGTTCTTC.

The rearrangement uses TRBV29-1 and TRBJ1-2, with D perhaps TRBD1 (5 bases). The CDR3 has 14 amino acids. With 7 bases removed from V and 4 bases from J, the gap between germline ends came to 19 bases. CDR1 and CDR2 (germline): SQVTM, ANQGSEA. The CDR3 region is CSAAGGGWSYGYTF. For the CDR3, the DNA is TGCAGCGCTGCTGGGGGAGGGTGGAGCTATGGCTACACCTTC.

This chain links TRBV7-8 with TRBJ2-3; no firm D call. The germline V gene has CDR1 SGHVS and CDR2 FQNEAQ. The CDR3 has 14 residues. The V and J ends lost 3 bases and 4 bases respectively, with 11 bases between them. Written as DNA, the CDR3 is TGTGCCAGCAGCTTTGAAACTGCATCAGATACGCAGTATTTT. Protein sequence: CASSFETASDTQYF.

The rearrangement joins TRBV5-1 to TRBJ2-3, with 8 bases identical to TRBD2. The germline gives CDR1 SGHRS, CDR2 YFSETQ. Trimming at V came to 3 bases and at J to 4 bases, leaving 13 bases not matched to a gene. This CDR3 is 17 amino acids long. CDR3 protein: CASSSAPQRERADTQYF. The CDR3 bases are TGCGCCAGCAGCTCGGCCCCTCAGCGGGAGAGGGCAGATACGCAGTATTTT.

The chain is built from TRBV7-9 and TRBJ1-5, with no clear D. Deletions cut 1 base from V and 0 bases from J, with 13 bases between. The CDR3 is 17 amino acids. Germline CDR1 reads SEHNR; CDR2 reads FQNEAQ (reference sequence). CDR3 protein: CASSLVLSGASNQPQHF. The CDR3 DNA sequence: TGTGCCAGCAGCTTAGTTCTGTCAGGCGCTAGCAATCAGCCCCAGCATTTT.

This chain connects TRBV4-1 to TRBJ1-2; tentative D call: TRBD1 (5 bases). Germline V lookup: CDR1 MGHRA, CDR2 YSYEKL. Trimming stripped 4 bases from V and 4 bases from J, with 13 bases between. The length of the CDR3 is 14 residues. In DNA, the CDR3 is TGCGCCAGCAGCCCCGGGACGCTCCGCTATGGCTACACCTTC. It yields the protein CASSPGTLRYGYTF.

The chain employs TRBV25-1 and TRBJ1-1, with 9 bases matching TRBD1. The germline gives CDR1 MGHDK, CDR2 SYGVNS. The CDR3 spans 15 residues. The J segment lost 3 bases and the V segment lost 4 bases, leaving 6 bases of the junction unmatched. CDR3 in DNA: TGTGCCAGCAGTGGACTACAGGGGGCGGACACTGAAGCTTTCTTT. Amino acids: CASSGLQGADTEAFF.

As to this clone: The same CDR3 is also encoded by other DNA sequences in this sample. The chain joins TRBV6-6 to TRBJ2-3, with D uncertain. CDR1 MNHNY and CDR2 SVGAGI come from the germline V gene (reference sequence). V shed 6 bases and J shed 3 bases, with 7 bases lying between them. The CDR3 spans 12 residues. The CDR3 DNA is TGTGCCAGCAGCCGAACGACAGATACGCAGTATTTT. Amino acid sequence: CASSRTTDTQYF.

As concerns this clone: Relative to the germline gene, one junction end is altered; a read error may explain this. CDR3 amino acids: CASSDSTGGYGGYTF. The CDR3 nucleotides read TGTGCCAGCAGTGACTCCACAGGGGGCTACGGTGGCTACACCTTC. This chain connects TRBV6-5 to TRBJ1-2; 9 bases align to TRBD1. The CDR3 spans 15 residues. The germline CDR1 and CDR2 sequences are MNHEY and SVGAGI.

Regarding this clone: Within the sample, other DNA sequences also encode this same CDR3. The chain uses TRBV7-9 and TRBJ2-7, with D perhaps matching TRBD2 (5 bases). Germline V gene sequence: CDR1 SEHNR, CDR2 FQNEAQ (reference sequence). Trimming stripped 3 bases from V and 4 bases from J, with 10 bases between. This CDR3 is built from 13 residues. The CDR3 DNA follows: TGTGCCAGCAGCTTTTCCACGGGGTACGAGCAGTACTTC. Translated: CASSFSTGYEQYF.

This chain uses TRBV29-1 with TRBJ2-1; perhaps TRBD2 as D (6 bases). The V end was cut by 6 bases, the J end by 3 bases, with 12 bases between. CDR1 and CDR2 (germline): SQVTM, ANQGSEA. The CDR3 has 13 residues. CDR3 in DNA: TGCAGCGTCAACAGGAGGGGCTACAATGAGCAGTTCTTC. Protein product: CSVNRRGYNEQFF.